The 22 T cell receptor beta chains below were found in one sample sequenced in a study of blood T cells in healthy people across ages. A second roughly 6 to 11 cycle PCR used barcoded and J-beta primers. Each CDR3 protein is one row after TCRdb ran MiXCR on the 5' RACE reads. The sample shows 450,000 to 600,000 distinct CDR3 sequences, around 27% of them seen only once. The sample was also linked to a second study, of T cells of mothers and their children.

The sequenced sample was blood. The receptors were gathered from a boy aged 2 to 10 in good health.

This clonotype was recorded a few times. The gene calls are TRBV20-1 and TRBJ2-5, with D possibly TRBD1 on 5 matching bases. V was trimmed by 6 bases and J by 5 bases, leaving 16 bases between them. The germline gives CDR1 DFQATT, CDR2 SNEGSKA (reference sequence). The CDR3 is 13 residues long. The CDR3 spells CSAVRQLGETQYF. In DNA form, the CDR3 reads TGCAGTGCCGTGAGACAGTTGGGGGAGACCCAGTACTTC.

This clonotype was counted between two and nine times. This sequence joins TRBV5-1 and TRBJ2-7; 11 bases fit TRBD2. Looked up from germline, CDR1 is SGHRS and CDR2 is YFSETQ. Trimming took 3 bases from V and 4 from J; bases not matched to a gene: 9. The CDR3 covers 16 residues. The CDR3 region is CASSSLLGLAVYEQYF. CDR3 DNA sequence: TGCGCCAGCAGCTCGCTACTGGGACTAGCGGTGTACGAGCAGTACTTC.

This clonotype was counted only a few times. The chain employs TRBV24-1 and TRBJ2-2; no firm D call. Germline assignment: CDR1 KGHDR and CDR2 SFDVKD. Trimming removed 3 bases at V and 1 base at J, with 2 bases between. The CDR3 runs to 13 residues. CDR3 in amino acids: CATSDQNTGELFF. CDR3 in DNA: TGTGCCACCAGTGATCAGAACACCGGGGAGCTGTTTTTT.

The rearrangement uses TRBV11-2 and TRBJ1-5; D unclear. The length of the CDR3 is 16 residues. The V end lost 1 base, the J end lost 2 bases, and 12 bases lay between the germline ends. Germline V gene data show CDR1 as SGHAT and CDR2 as FQNNGV. The CDR3, as DNA: TGTGCCAGCAGCTTAGCGGGGTGGGGTCGCAATCAGCCCCAGCATTTT. It codes for CASSLAGWGRNQPQHF. Full variable domain (rest looked up from reference TRBV11-2 and TRBJ1-5): EAGVAQSPRYKIIEKRQSVAFWCNPISGHATLYWYQQILGQGPKLLIQFQNNGVVDDSQLPKDRFSAERLKGVDSTLKIQPAKLEDSAVYLCASSLAGWGRNQPQHFGDGTRLSIL.

This clonotype came up a few times. This sequence joins TRBV6-1 and TRBJ1-5; no reliable D call. V was shortened by 5 bases and J by 3 bases, with 17 bases between the two germline ends. The CDR3 length is 16 residues. Looked up from germline, CDR1 is MNHNS and CDR2 is SASEGT. CDR3 sequence reads: CASSPTGSGFNQPQHF. Written as DNA, the CDR3 is TGTGCCAGCAGTCCTACCGGGTCCGGGTTCAATCAGCCCCAGCATTTT.

This chain uses TRBV20-1 with TRBJ2-7, with D possibly called TRBD1 or TRBD2 (5 bases each). This CDR3 spans 17 amino acids. V lost 1 base, J lost 5 bases, and 24 bases lay in between. Germline loops: CDR1 DFQATT, CDR2 SNEGSKA (reference sequence). Written as DNA, the CDR3 is TGCAGTGCTAGAGGCCAATTCCGGGACGACCAGAACAACGAGCAGTACTTC. This codes for CSARGQFRDDQNNEQYF.

This clonotype occurred a few times. The chain is built from TRBV20-1 and TRBJ2-1; 11 positions agree with TRBD2. The germline CDR1 and CDR2 sequences are DFQATT and SNEGSKA (reference sequence). The CDR3 covers 15 residues. V dropped 3 bases and J dropped 5; count of bases not matched to a gene: 6. Here the CDR3 DNA reads TGCAGTGCTAGTCATAGCGGGAGGGCCAACAATGAGCAGTTCTTC. It yields the protein CSASHSGRANNEQFF.

The chain employs TRBV7-9 and TRBJ2-4; the D gene could be TRBD1 or TRBD2 (6 bases each). The CDR3 loop spans 15 amino acids. From germline, CDR1 is SEHNR and CDR2 FQNEAQ (reference sequence). Trimming took 5 bases from V and 7 from J, leaving 18 bases between them. The CDR3 reads CASSPKGGNSNIQYF. DNA for the CDR3: TGTGCCAGCAGCCCTAAAGGGGGGAACTCCAACATTCAGTACTTC.

This chain connects TRBV5-1 to TRBJ2-1, with D perhaps TRBD2 (7 bases). The ends were cut back, 0 bases at V and 8 bases at J, with 12 bases in the middle. Germline V gene sequence: CDR1 SGHRS, CDR2 YFSETQ. The CDR3 extends over 14 amino acids. The CDR3 DNA follows: TGCGCCAGCAGCTTGGCAACCGGGGGGCATGAGCAGTTCTTC. Translation: CASSLATGGHEQFF.

This clonotype was counted between two and nine times. A read error may be the cause here, since a much bigger clone is one base away. The chain has TRBV2 and TRBJ2-1; D is possibly TRBD2 (5 bases). This CDR3 has 15 residues. Germline values: CDR1 SNHLY, CDR2 FYNNEI. The CDR3 bases are TGTGCCAGCAGTGTAGGCCTAGCCGGCCTAAATGAGCGGTTCTTC. Protein: CASSVGLAGLNERFF.

This clonotype was seen more than once but under ten times. The chain carries TRBV12-3 or TRBV12-4 and TRBJ1-1; D is unclear. The ends were cut back, 8 bases at V and 0 bases at J, with 7 bases in the middle. There are 12 residues in the CDR3. The CDR3 DNA sequence: TGTGCCAGCCTGGGGTTGAACACTGAAGCTTTCTTT. It encodes CASLGLNTEAFF.

This clonotype was counted many times. The chain couples TRBV27 to TRBJ1-2; TRBD1 is a possible D gene (6 bases). Trimming shortened V by 5 bases and J by 2 bases, and 9 bases separated the two germline ends. The CDR3 is 13 amino acids. The germline gives CDR1 MNHEY, CDR2 SMNVEV (reference sequence). The CDR3 coding sequence is TGTGCCAGCAGTCTAACAGGGAACTATGGCTACACCTTC. Translation: CASSLTGNYGYTF.

A few counts support this clonotype. V and J are TRBV7-6 and TRBJ2-1; D is possibly TRBD2 (6 bases). Per the germline V gene, CDR1 is SGHVS and CDR2 is FNYEAQ. The V end was cut by 5 bases, the J end by 2 bases, with 16 bases between. The CDR3 is made up of 16 amino acids. CDR3 nucleotide sequence: TGTGCCAGCAGCCCCCGGGGCGGGATCGCCTACAATGAGCAGTTCTTC. Amino acids: CASSPRGGIAYNEQFF.

The chain employs TRBV5-1 and TRBJ1-2, with a tentative D call TRBD1 (5 bases). V was pared by 6 bases and J by 0 bases, with 12 bases between. The CDR3 length is 14 residues. Per germline, CDR1 SGHRS and CDR2 YFSETQ. CDR3 DNA: TGCGCCAGCACCGCTTGGGACGCTAACTATGGCTACACCTTC. Protein product: CASTAWDANYGYTF.

The chain uses TRBV20-1 and TRBJ1-2, with 9 bases lining up with TRBD1. This CDR3 contains 13 residues. J lost 14 bases, V lost 5 bases, and 15 bases had no gene match. Per the germline V gene, CDR1 is DFQATT and CDR2 is SNEGSKA (reference sequence). The DNA of the CDR3 is TGCAGTGCTTCCCGTCCCGGGACAGGGATGGAAACCTTC. It encodes CSASRPGTGMETF.

This chain uses TRBV9 with TRBJ2-7; D is perhaps TRBD1 or TRBD2 (7 bases each). V was cut by 2 bases and J by 1 base, with 13 bases left in between. CDR1 is SGDLS, CDR2 YYNGEE, per germline. The CDR3 spans 15 residues. CDR3 region: CASSVTGEGSYEQYF. For the CDR3, the DNA is TGTGCCAGCAGCGTCACAGGGGAGGGATCCTACGAGCAGTACTTC.

This clonotype has more than one count but fewer than ten. The chain has TRBV14 and TRBJ2-6; D is unresolved. The CDR3 has 15 amino acids. V was pared by 4 bases and J by 4 bases, with 11 bases between. Germline lookup yields CDR1 SGHDN and CDR2 FVKESK. The CDR3 here is CASSPAAPGANVLTF. DNA for the CDR3: TGTGCCAGCAGCCCTGCCGCGCCCGGGGCCAACGTCCTGACTTTC.

This clonotype was counted only a few times. The rearrangement uses TRBV7-9 and TRBJ2-7; 9 bases fit TRBD2. The CDR3 extends over 17 amino acids. CDR1 SEHNR and CDR2 FQNEAQ come from the germline V gene (reference sequence). Trimming removed 4 bases from V and 1 base from J; junction bases left unmatched: 11. CDR3 protein: CASSSGLAQEGSYEQYF. CDR3 sequence (DNA): TGTGCCAGCAGCTCCGGACTAGCGCAAGAGGGATCCTACGAGCAGTACTTC.

This clonotype was observed a few times. CDR3 DNA: TGTGCCAGCAGTTACTGGGGGGGGACAGGGAACTATGGCTACACCTTC. It specifies CASSYWGGTGNYGYTF. The V call is TRBV6-6, the J call TRBJ1-2; TRBD1 matches at 9 bases. The germline V gene has CDR1 MNHNY and CDR2 SVGAGI (reference sequence). Unmatched junction bases numbered 5, after V lost 1 base and J lost 2 bases. CDR3 size: 16 residues.

This clonotype occurred many times. The chain has TRBV29-1 and TRBJ2-3, with TRBD1 as a possible D gene (6 bases). CDR3 length: 14 residues. V was pared by 6 bases and J by 0 bases, with 13 bases between. CDR1 and CDR2 from the germline V gene are SQVTM and ANQGSEA. The CDR3 nucleotides are TGCAGCGTGGGCCTAGGGGGTAGCACAGATACGCAGTATTTT. This sequence encodes CSVGLGGSTDTQYF.

Only a few counts were recorded for this clonotype. J is TRBJ2-2 and V is TRBV11-2; tentative D call: TRBD1 (6 bases). Germline V CDR1 and CDR2: SGHAT, FQNNGV. The CDR3 has 17 residues. Trimming took 1 base from V and 1 from J, leaving 13 bases between them. The CDR3 nucleotides are TGTGCCAGCAGCTTAGGCCCCCGGGACAAGAACACCGGGGAGCTGTTTTTT. Protein sequence: CASSLGPRDKNTGELFF.

There are a few counts of this clonotype. The chain employs TRBV6-5 and TRBJ2-7; D gene ambiguous. V was trimmed by 2 bases and J by 4 bases, leaving 15 bases between them. Germline CDR1 is MNHEY and CDR2 is SVGAGI. This CDR3 has 15 amino acids. CDR3 sequence (DNA): TGTGCCAGCAGTTACCGGCGGCAGCCGCCTTACGAGCAGTACTTC. It translates to CASSYRRQPPYEQYF.